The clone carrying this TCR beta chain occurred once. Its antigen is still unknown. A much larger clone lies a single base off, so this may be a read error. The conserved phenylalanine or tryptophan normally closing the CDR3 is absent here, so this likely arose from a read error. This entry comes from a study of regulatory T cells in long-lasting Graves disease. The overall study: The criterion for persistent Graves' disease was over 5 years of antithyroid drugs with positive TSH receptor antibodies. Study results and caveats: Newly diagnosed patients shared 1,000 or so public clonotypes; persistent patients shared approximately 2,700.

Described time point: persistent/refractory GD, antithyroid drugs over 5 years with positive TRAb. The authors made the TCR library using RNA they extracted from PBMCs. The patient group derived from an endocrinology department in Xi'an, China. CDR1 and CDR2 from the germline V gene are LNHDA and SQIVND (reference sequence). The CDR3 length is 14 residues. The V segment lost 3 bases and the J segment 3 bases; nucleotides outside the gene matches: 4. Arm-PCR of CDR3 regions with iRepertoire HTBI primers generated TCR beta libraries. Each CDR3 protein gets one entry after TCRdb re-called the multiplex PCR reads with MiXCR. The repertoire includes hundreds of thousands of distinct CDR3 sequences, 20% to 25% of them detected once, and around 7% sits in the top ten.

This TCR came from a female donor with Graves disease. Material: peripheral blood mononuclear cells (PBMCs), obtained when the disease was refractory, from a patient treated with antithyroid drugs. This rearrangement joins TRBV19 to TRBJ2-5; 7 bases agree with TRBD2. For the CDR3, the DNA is TGTGCCAGTAGTATGGGGGGGACCGAAGAGACCCAGTACTCC. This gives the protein CASSMGGTEETQYS.